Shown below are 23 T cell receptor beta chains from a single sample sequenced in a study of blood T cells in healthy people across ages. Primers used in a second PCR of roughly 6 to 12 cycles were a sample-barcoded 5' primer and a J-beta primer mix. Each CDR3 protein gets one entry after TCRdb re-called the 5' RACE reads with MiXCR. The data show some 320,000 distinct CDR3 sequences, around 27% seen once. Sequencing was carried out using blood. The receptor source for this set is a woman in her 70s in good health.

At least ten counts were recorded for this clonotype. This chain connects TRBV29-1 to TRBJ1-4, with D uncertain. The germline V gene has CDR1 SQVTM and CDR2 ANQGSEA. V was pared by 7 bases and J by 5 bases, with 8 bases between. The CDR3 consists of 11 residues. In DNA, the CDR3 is TGCAGCGCCTCGGAAAATGAAAAACTGTTTTTT. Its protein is CSASENEKLFF.

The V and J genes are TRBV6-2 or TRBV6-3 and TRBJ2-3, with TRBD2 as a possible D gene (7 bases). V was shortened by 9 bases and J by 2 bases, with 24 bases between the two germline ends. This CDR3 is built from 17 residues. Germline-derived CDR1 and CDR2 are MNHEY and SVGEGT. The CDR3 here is CASSGETGGLPTDTQYF. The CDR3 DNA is TGTGCCAGTTCTGGGGAAACGGGGGGCCTCCCCACAGATACGCAGTATTTT.

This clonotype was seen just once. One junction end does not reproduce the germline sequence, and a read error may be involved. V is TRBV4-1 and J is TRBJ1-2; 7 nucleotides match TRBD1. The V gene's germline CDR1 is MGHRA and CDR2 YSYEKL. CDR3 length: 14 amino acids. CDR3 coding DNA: TGCGCCAGTAGCCCCCCGGGGACAGACTATGGCTACACCTTC. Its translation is CASSPPGTDYGYTF.

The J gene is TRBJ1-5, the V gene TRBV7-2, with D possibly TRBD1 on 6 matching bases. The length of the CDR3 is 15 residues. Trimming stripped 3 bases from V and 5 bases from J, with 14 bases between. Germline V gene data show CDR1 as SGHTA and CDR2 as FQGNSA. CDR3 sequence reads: CASSFRGARDQPQHF. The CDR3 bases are TGTGCCAGCAGCTTTCGGGGGGCCCGGGATCAGCCCCAGCATTTT.

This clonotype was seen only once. The CDR3 loop reads CSVEAKPLRYQETQYF. The CDR3 DNA sequence: TGCAGCGTTGAAGCCAAGCCCCTTAGGTACCAAGAGACCCAGTACTTC. This chain links TRBV29-1 with TRBJ2-5; D call uncertain. There are 16 residues in the CDR3. The ends were cut back, 1 base at V and 0 bases at J, with 15 bases in the middle. Germline CDR1 is SQVTM and CDR2 is ANQGSEA.

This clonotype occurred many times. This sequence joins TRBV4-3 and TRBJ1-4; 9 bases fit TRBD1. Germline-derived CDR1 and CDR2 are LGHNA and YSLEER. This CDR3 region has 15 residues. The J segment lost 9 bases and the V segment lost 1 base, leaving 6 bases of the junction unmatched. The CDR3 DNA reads TGCGCCAGCAGCCAAGGGGGACAGGGAGATCAAAAACTGTTTTTT. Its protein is CASSQGGQGDQKLFF.

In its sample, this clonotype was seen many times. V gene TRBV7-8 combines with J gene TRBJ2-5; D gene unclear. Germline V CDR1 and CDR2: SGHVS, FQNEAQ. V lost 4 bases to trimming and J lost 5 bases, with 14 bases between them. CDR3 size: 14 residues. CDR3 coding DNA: TGTGCCAGCAGCTCCCCCTTTCTGGGCGAGACCCAGTACTTC. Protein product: CASSSPFLGETQYF.

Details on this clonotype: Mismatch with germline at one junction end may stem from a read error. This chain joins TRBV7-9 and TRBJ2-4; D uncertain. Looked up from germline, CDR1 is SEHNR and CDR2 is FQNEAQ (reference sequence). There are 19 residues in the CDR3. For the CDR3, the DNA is TGTGCCATCAGCTTAGTAGTCCCTGGGCTGTTTCGTGCCGAAAACATTCAGTACTTC. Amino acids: CAISLVVPGLFRAENIQYF. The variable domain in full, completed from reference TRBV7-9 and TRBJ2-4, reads DTGVSQNPRHKITKRGQNVTFRCDPISEHNRLYWYRQTLGQGPEFLTYFQNEAQLEKSRLLSDRFSAERPKGSFSTLEIQRTEQGDSAMYLCAISLVVPGLFRAENIQYFGAGTRLSVL.

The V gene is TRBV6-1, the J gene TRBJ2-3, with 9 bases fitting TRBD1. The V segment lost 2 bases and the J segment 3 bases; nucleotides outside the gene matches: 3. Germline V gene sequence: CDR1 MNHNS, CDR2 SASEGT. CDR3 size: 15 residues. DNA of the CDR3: TGTGCCAGCAGTGAACGGGACAGGGCGACAGATACGCAGTATTTT. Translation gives CASSERDRATDTQYF.

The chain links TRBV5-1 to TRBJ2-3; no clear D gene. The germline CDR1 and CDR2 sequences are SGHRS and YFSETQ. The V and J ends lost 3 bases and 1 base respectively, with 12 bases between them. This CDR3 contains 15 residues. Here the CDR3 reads CASSSKNGGTDTQYF. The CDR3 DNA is TGCGCCAGCAGCTCCAAAAATGGGGGCACAGATACGCAGTATTTT.

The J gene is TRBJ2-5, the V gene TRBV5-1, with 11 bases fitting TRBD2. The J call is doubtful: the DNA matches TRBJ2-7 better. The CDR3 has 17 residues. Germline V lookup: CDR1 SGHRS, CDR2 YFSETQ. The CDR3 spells CASSLGRGLAATYEQYF. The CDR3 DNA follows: TGCGCCAGCAGCTTGGGTAGGGGACTAGCGGCGACCTACGAGCAGTACTTC.

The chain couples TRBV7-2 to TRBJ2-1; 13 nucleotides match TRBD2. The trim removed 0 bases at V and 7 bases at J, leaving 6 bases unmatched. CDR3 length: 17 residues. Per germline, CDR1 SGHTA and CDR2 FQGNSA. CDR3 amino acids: CASSLAGGLAGANEQFF. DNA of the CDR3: TGTGCCAGCAGCTTAGCGGGAGGACTAGCGGGAGCAAATGAGCAGTTCTTC.

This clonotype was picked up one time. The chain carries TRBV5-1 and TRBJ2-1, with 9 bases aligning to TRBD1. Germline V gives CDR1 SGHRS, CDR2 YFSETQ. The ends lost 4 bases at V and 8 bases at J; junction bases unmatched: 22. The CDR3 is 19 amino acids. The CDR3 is CASSRPVRKGTGPEDEQFF. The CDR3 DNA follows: TGCGCCAGCAGCCGACCAGTACGCAAGGGGACAGGGCCTGAAGATGAGCAGTTCTTC.

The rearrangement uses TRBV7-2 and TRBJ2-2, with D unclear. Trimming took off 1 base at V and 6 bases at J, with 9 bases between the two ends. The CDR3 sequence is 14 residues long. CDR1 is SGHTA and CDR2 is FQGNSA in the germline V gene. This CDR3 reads CASSLGVGPGELFF. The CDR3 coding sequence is TGTGCCAGCAGCTTAGGGGTAGGGCCCGGGGAGCTGTTTTTT.

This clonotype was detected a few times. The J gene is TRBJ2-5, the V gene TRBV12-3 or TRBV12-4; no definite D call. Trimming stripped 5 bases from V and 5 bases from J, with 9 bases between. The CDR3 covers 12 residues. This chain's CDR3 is CASSTKSETQYF. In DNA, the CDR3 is TGTGCCAGCAGTACTAAGTCTGAGACCCAGTACTTC.

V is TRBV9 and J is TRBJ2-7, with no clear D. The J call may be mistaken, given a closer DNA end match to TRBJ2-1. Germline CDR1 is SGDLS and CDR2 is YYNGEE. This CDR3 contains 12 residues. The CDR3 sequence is CASSVVPNEQFF. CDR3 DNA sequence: TGTGCCAGCAGCGTAGTTCCCAATGAGCAGTTCTTC.

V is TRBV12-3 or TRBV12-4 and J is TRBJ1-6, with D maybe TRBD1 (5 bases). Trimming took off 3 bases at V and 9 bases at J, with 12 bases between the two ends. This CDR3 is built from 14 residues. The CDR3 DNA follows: TGTGCCAGCAGTTTGGGGCGCTGGGGTTCACCCCTCCACTTT. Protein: CASSLGRWGSPLHF.

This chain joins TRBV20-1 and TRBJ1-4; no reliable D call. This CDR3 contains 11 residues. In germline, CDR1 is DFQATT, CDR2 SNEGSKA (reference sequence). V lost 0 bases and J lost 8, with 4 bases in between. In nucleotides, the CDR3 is TGCAGTGCTAGAGATAGGGAAAAACTGTTTTTT. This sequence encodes CSARDREKLFF.

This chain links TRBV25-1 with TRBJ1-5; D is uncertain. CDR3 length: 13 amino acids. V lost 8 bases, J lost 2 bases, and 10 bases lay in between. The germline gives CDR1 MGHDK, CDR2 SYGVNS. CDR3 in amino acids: CASLRVGNQPQHF. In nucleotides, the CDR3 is TGTGCCAGCTTGAGGGTGGGCAATCAGCCCCAGCATTTT.

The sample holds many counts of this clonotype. CDR3 loop: CASSQGIGTVYEQYF. The CDR3 DNA sequence: TGCGCCAGCAGCCAAGGTATTGGGACAGTCTACGAGCAGTACTTC. The chain recombines TRBV4-3 with TRBJ2-7; 7 bases are a match to TRBD1. Germline V gene lookup returns CDR1 LGHNA and CDR2 YSLEER. The CDR3 covers 15 residues. V shed 1 base and J 3 bases; nucleotides not matched to a gene: 6.

The CDR3 DNA sequence: TGTGCCAGTGGACTAGCGGGAGGCGGGGAGCTGTTTTTT. Protein: CASGLAGGGELFF. V usage is TRBV2 and J usage is TRBJ2-2; 14 nucleotides align to TRBD2. J gave up 7 bases and V 9 bases, and 1 base lay outside the gene matches. The CDR3 has 13 amino acids. Germline values: CDR1 SNHLY, CDR2 FYNNEI.

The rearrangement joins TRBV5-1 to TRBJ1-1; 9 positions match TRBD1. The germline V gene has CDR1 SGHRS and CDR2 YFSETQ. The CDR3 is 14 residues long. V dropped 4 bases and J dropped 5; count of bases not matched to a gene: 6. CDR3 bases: TGCGCCAGCAGCCTGGGACAGGGTGGGACTGAAGCTTTCTTT. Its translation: CASSLGQGGTEAFF. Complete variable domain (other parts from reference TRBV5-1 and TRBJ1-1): KAGVTQTPRYLIKTRGQQVTLSCSPISGHRSVSWYQQTPGQGLQFLFEYFSETQRNKGNFPGRFSGRQFSNSRSEMNVSTLELGDSALYLCASSLGQGGTEAFFGQGTRLTVV.

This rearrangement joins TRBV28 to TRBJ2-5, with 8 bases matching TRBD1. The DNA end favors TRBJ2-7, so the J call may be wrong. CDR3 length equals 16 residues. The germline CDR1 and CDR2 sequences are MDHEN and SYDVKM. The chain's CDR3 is CASSSAGQGYSYEQYF. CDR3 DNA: TGTGCCAGCAGCTCCGCTGGACAGGGTTACTCCTACGAGCAGTACTTC.